The 2 T cell receptor beta chains presented below share a single source sample, sequenced in a study of response to subunit inactivated influenza vaccine. One entry per CDR3 protein results from TCRdb running MiXCR on the RT-PCR reads. The sample contains under 550,000 distinct CDR3 sequences, under 9% of which appear only once. Sample: PBMCs from blood, taken less than 30 months after vaccination. Source of these receptors: a man aged 50-75 years who received an inactivated influenza vaccine.

This clonotype has a count of ten or more. This chain uses TRBV7-9 with TRBJ1-1; 9 bases are a match to TRBD1. V was clipped by 10 bases and J by 7 bases; unmatched bases: 7. The germline V gene has CDR1 SEHNR and CDR2 FQNEAQ (reference sequence). The CDR3 is 12 amino acids. The CDR3: CATRGQGFEAFF. The CDR3 coding sequence is TGTGCCACAAGGGGACAGGGTTTTGAAGCTTTCTTT. The full variable domain, rest sourced from reference TRBV7-9 and TRBJ1-1, is DTGVSQNPRHKITKRGQNVTFRCDPISEHNRLYWYRQTLGQGPEFLTYFQNEAQLEKSRLLSDRFSAERPKGSFSTLEIQRTEQGDSAMYLCATRGQGFEAFFGQGTRLTVV.

This clonotype was seen a few times. The V and J genes are TRBV21-1 and TRBJ2-7. TRBV21-1 is an annotated pseudogene. This CDR3 contains 14 residues. CDR3 amino acids: CASSKVVLGKEQYF. The DNA of the CDR3 is TGTGCCAGCAGCAAAGTCGTTTTGGGGAAAGAGCAGTACTTC.